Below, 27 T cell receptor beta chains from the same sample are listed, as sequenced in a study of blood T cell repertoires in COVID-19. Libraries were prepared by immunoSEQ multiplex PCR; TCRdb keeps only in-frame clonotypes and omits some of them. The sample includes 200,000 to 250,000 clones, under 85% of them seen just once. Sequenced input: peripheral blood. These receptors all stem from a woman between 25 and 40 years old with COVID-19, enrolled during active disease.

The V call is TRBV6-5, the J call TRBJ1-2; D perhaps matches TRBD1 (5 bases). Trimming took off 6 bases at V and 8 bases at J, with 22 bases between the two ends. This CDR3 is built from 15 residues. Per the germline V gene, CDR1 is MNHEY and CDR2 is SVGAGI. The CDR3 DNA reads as TGTGCCAGCAGGGCCCGACAGAAGGGCGTAGGCGGCTACACCTTC. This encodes CASRARQKGVGGYTF.

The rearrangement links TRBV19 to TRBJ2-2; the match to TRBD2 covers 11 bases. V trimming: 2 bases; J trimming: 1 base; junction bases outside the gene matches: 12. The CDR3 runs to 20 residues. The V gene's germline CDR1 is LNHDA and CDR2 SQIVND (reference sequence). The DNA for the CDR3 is TGTGCCAGTAGTATAAGGCCCACTAGCGGGGGCCGTAAGAACACCGGGGAGCTGTTTTTT. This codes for CASSIRPTSGGRKNTGELFF.

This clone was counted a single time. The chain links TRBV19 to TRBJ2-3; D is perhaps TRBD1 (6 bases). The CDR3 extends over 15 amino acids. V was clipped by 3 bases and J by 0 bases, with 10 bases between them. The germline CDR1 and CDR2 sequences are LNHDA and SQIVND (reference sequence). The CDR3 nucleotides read TGTGCCAGTAGTATTATGGGGGCTAGCACAGATACGCAGTATTTT. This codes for CASSIMGASTDTQYF.

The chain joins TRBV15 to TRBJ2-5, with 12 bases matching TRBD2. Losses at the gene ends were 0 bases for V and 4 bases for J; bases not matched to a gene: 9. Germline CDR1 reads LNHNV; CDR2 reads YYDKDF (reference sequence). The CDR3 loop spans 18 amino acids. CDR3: CATSREIALGLAGETQYF. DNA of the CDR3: TGTGCCACCAGCAGAGAGATTGCATTGGGACTAGCGGGAGAGACCCAGTACTTC.

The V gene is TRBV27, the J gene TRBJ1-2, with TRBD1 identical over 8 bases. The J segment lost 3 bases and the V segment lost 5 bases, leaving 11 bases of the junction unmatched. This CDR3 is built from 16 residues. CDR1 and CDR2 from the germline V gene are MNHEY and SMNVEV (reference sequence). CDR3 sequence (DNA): TGTGCCAGCAGTCCGACTACAGGGGGGACAGACTATGGCTACACCTTC. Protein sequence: CASSPTTGGTDYGYTF.

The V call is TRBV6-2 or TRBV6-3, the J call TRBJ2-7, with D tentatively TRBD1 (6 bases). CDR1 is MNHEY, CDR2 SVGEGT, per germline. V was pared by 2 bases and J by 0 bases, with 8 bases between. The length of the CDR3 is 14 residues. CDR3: CASSYAQGSYEQYF. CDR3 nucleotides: TGTGCCAGCAGTTACGCACAGGGCTCCTACGAGCAGTACTTC.

The CDR3 DNA reads as TGTGCCAGCAGCAAAACGGGGGGGCCTGACACCGGGGAGCTGTTTTTT. The encoded protein is CASSKTGGPDTGELFF. The chain carries TRBV5-6 and TRBJ2-2, with TRBD2 identical over 8 bases. V trimming: 4 bases; J trimming: 3 bases; junction bases outside the gene matches: 8. The CDR3 consists of 16 residues. Germline assignment: CDR1 SGHDT and CDR2 YYEEEE.

The CDR3 region has the DNA TGTGCCAGCAGTTTATCGGCCTACTATGGCTACACCTTC. Its protein product is CASSLSAYYGYTF. The chain joins TRBV27 to TRBJ1-2; D gene uncertain. The CDR3 length is 13 residues. Between the trimmed V and J ends, which lost 0 bases and 3 bases, there was a span of 5 bases. Per germline, CDR1 MNHEY and CDR2 SMNVEV (reference sequence).

CDR3 protein: CASSPPRGEMNTEAFF. The CDR3 nucleotides read TGTGCCAGCAGCCCCCCCAGGGGTGAAATGAACACTGAAGCTTTCTTT. V and J are TRBV9 and TRBJ1-1, with TRBD1 as a possible D gene (6 bases). The germline V and J ends were trimmed by 4 bases and 0 bases, with 16 bases remaining between them. The CDR3 sequence is 16 residues long. Germline values: CDR1 SGDLS, CDR2 YYNGEE.

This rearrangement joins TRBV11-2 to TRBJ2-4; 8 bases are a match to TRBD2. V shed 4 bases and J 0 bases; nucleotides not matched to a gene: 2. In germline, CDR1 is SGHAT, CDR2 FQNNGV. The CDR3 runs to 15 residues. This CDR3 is CASSSSGGAKNIQYF. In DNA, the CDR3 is TGTGCCAGCAGCTCCAGCGGGGGAGCCAAAAACATTCAGTACTTC.

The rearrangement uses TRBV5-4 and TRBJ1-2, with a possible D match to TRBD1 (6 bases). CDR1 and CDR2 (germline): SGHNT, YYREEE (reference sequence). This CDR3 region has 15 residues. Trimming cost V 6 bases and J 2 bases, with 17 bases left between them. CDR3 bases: TGTGCCAGCACCCCTAAGGGGGAAATAAACTATGGCTACACCTTC. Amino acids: CASTPKGEINYGYTF.

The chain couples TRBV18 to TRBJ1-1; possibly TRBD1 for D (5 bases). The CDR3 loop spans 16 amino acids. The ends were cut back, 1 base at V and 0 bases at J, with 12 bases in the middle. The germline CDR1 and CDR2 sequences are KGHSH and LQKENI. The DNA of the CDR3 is TGTGCCAGCTCACCACAGGGGAACATCATGAACACTGAAGCTTTCTTT. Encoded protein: CASSPQGNIMNTEAFF.

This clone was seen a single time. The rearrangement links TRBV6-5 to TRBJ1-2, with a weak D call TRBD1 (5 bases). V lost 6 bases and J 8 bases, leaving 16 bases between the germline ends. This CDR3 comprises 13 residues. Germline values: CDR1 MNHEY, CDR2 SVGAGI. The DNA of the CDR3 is TGTGCCAGCAGCTACCGCCAGGGAGGGGGCTACACCTTC. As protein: CASSYRQGGGYTF.

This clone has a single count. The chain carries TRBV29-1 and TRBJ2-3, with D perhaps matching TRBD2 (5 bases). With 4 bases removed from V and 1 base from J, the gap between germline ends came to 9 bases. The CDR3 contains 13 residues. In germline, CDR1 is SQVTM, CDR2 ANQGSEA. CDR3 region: CSVASGGTDTQYF. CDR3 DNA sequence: TGCAGCGTTGCATCCGGGGGCACAGATACGCAGTATTTT.

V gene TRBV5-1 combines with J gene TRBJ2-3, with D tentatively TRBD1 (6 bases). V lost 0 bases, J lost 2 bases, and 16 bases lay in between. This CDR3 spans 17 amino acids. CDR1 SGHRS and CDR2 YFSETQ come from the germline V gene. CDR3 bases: TGCGCCAGCAGCTTGGCATTGGGGGCAGCACTCACAGATACGCAGTATTTT. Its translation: CASSLALGAALTDTQYF.

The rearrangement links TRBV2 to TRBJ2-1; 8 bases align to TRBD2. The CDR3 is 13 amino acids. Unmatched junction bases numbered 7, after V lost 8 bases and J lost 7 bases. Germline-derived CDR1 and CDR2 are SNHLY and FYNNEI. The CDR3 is CASVAGSRNEQFF. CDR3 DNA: TGTGCCAGCGTAGCGGGATCGCGTAATGAGCAGTTCTTC. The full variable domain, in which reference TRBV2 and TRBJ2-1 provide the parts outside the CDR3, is EPEVTQTPSHQVTQMGQEVILRCVPISNHLYFYWYRQILGQKVEFLVSFYNNEISEKSEIFDDQFSVERPDGSNFTLKIRSTKLEDSAMYFCASVAGSRNEQFFGPGTRLTVL.

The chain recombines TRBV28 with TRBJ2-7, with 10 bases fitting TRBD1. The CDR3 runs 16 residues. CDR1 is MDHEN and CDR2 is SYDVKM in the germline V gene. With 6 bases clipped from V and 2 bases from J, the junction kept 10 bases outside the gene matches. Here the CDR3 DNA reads TGTGCCAGCAGCCCCACGACAGGGGGCCTTGCCTACGAGCAGTACTTC. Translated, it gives CASSPTTGGLAYEQYF. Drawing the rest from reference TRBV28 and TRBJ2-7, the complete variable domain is DVKVTQSSRYLVKRTGEKVFLECVQDMDHENMFWYRQDPGLGLRLIYFSYDVKMKEKGDIPEGYSVSREKKERFSLILESASTNQTSMYLCASSPTTGGLAYEQYFGPGTRLTVT.

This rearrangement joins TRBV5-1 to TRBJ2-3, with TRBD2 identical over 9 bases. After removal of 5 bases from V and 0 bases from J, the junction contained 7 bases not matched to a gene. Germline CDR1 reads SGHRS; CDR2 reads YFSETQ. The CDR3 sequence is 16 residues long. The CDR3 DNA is TGCGCCAGCAGTCTTGGACTAGCGTCTAGCACAGATACGCAGTATTTT. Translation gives CASSLGLASSTDTQYF.

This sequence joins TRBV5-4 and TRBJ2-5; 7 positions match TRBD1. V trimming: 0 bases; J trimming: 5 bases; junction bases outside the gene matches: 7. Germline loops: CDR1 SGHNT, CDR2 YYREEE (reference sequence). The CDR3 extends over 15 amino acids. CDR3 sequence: CASSLAKGAGETQYF. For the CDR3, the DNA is TGTGCCAGCAGCTTGGCCAAGGGGGCTGGCGAGACCCAGTACTTC.

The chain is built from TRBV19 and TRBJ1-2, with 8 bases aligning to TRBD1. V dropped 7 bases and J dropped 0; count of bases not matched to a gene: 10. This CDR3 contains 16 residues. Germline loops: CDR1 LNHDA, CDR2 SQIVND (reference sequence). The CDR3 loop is CASTNLGGQANYGYTF. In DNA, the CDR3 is TGTGCCAGTACGAATCTTGGGGGACAGGCTAACTATGGCTACACCTTC.

The CDR3 spells CASSQDLRDFSYEQYF. CDR3 coding DNA: TGTGCCAGCAGCCAAGATCTCCGGGATTTTTCCTACGAGCAGTACTTC. The chain uses TRBV3-1 (or the pseudogene TRBV3-2) and TRBJ2-7; perhaps TRBD2 as D (5 bases). The germline CDR1 and CDR2 sequences are LGHDT and YNNKEL (reference sequence). The CDR3 covers 16 residues. Trimming shortened V by 0 bases and J by 1 base, and 13 bases separated the two germline ends.

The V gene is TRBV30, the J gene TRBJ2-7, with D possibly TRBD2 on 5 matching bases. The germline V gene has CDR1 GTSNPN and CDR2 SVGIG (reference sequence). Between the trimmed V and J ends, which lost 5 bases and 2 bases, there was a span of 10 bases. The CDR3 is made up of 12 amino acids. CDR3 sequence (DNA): TGTGCCTGGGCCCCCGGGGCCTACGAGCAGTACTTC. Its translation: CAWAPGAYEQYF.

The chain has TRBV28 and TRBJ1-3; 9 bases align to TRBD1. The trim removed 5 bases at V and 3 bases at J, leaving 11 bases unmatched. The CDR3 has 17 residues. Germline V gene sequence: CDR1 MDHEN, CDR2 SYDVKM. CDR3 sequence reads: CASSQIPDRGNGNTIYF. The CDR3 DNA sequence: TGTGCCAGCAGTCAGATCCCGGACAGGGGAAATGGAAACACCATATATTTT.

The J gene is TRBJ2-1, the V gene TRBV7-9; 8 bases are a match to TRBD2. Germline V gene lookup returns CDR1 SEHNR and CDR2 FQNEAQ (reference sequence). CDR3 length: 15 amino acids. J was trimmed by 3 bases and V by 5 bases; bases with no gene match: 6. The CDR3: CASSPERGIYNEQFF. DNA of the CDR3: TGTGCCAGCAGCCCCGAGCGGGGGATCTACAATGAGCAGTTCTTC.

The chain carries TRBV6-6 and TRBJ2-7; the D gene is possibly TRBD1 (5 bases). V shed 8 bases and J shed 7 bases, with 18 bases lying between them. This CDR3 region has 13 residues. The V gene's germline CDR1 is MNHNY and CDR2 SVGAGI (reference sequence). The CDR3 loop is CASGWSRGSEQYF. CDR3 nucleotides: TGTGCCAGCGGATGGTCAAGGGGCAGTGAGCAGTACTTC.

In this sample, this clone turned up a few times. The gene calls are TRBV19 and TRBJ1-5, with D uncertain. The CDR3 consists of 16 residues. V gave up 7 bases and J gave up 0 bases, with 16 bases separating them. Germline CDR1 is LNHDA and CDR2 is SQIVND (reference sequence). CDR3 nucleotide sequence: TGTGCCAGTAACCCGGGAACACAAAATAGCAATCAGCCCCAGCATTTT. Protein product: CASNPGTQNSNQPQHF. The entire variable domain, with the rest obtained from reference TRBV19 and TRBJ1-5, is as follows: DGGITQSPKYLFRKEGQNVTLSCEQNLNHDAMYWYRQDPGQGLRLIYYSQIVNDFQKGDIAEGYSVSREKKESFPLTVTSAQKNPTAFYLCASNPGTQNSNQPQHFGDGTRLSIL.

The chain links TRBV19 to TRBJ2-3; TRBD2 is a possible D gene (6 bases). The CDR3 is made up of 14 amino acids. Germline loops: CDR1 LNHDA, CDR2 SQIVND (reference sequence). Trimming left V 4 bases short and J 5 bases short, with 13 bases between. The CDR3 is CASSNRLVGDTQYF. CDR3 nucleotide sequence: TGTGCCAGTAGTAACCGACTAGTGGGAGATACGCAGTATTTT.